This T cell receptor beta chain was identified in a study of OX40 agonist ivuxolimab in advanced cancers. Study details: Patients received the agonistic anti-OX40 (CD134) antibody ivuxolimab. Findings and caveats of the study: Circulating CD4+ and CD8+ T cells showed clonal expansion by week 6 at 0.1 to 3.0 mg/kg. Certain nonresponders additionally had low normalized T-cell clonal expansion.

Points on this clone: No antigen is known for it.

The method was immunoSEQ multiplex PCR; TCRdb's version includes in-frame clones alone and lacks a portion of them. The data hold more than 65,000 clones, with 90% to 95% observed a single time. The CDR3 has 16 amino acids. Germline values: CDR1 MNHEY, CDR2 SVGAGI. V dropped 3 bases and J dropped 2; count of bases not matched to a gene: 5. Patients who had autoimmune disease history or got systemic immunosuppression were left out. This chain uses TRBV6-5 with TRBJ2-7, with 12 bases matching TRBD2. This TCR derives from an adult with an advanced solid tumor such as melanoma, head and neck, liver or kidney cancer. The specimen comprised CD4+ or CD8+ T cells sorted from blood, sampled in a trial of the OX40 agonist ivuxolimab. CDR3 sequence reads: CASSYRLAGAPYEQYF. CDR3 nucleotides: TGTGCCAGCAGTTATAGACTAGCGGGAGCGCCCTACGAGCAGTACTTC.